The clone carrying this T cell receptor beta chain was counted a single time. J was trimmed by 2 bases and V by 5 bases; bases with no gene match: 8. Germline-derived CDR1 and CDR2 are MGHDK and SYGVNS. The CDR3 is 15 residues long. The data were obtained in a study of CD8 T cells in Susac syndrome. Random hexamers were used to reverse transcribe an amount of 0.5 to 1 ug RNA. TCRdb used MiXCR to reprocess the immunoSEQ multiplex PCR reads, holding one entry per CDR3 protein. The sample contains about 140,000 distinct CDR3 sequences, approximately 94% of which appear only once. Specimen: CD4+ T cells from PBMCs. The chain uses TRBV25-1 and TRBJ2-7; 8 bases line up with TRBD2. The sequence came from a human donor with Susac syndrome. The CDR3 here is CASSKSSGRTYEQYF. For the CDR3, the DNA is TGTGCCAGCAGTAAGTCTAGCGGGCGGACCTACGAGCAGTACTTC.